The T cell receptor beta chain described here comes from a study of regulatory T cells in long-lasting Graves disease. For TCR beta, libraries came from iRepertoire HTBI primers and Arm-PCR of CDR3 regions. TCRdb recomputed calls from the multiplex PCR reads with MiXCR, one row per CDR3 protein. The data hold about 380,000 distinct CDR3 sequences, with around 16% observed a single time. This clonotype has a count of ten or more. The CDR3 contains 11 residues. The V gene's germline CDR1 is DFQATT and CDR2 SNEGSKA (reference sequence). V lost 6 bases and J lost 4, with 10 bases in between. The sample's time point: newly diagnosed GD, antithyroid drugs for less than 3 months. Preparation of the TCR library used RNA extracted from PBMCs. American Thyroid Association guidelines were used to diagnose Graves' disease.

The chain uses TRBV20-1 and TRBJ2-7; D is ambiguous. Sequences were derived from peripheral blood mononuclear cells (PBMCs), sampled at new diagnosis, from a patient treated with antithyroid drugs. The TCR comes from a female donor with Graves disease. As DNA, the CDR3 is TGCAGTGCACTCGTTGAATACGAGCAGTACTTC. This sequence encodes CSALVEYEQYF.